This entry lists 26 T cell receptor beta chains sequenced from one sample in a study of cytomegalovirus exposure and HLA in healthy donors (dated by TCRdb to about 2017). The library relied on the immunoSEQ multiplex PCR assay. For the multiplex PCR, a mixture combining 60 forward primers for TCR Vbeta segments and 13 reverse primers for TCR Jbeta segments was used. TCRdb provides this immuneACCESS table in a form limited to in-frame rearrangements. Some clones are lacking; in checked studies, under half of them reflect an unresolved V gene, and why the rest are absent is not known. The sample table holds 90,000 to 100,000 clones, of which about 80% were seen once. Clones ranked in the top ten supply 2% of the sample. The sample taken for sequencing was PBMCs. All receptors derive from a man aged 35 to 55 in good health and CMV-seronegative.

The chain carries TRBV6-5 and TRBJ1-4; no definite D call. The CDR3 length is 14 residues. Germline V gene data show CDR1 as MNHEY and CDR2 as SVGAGI. V was clipped by 6 bases and J by 4 bases, with 12 bases between them. Here the CDR3 DNA reads TGTGCCAGCAGGGAGGGCCAGAGTAATGAAAAACTGTTTTTT. Translation gives CASREGQSNEKLFF.

The chain couples TRBV19 to TRBJ1-5, with a possible D match to TRBD1 (6 bases). Trimming cost V 2 bases and J 7 bases, with 9 bases left between them. This CDR3 comprises 13 residues. The V gene's germline CDR1 is LNHDA and CDR2 SQIVND (reference sequence). The CDR3 loop reads CASSIQGKQPQHF. For the CDR3, the DNA is TGTGCCAGTAGTATACAGGGGAAGCAGCCCCAGCATTTT.

This clone was detected only a few times. The V and J genes are TRBV18 and TRBJ1-2; 8 bases are shared with TRBD1. V was pared by 5 bases and J by 5 bases, with 4 bases of the junction left unmatched. This CDR3 is built from 13 residues. Looked up from germline, CDR1 is KGHSH and CDR2 is LQKENI. CDR3 bases: TGTGCCAGCTCATCGGGACAGGAATATGGCTACACCTTC. This encodes CASSSGQEYGYTF.

The chain is built from TRBV6-4 and TRBJ1-1; 7 bases are shared with TRBD1. CDR1 and CDR2 (germline): MRHNA, SNTAGT. The CDR3 consists of 14 residues. V shed 6 bases and J 4 bases; nucleotides not matched to a gene: 8. The CDR3 nucleotides are TGTGCCAGCAGACGCAATTCAGGGGGCACTGAAGCTTTCTTT. Translated: CASRRNSGGTEAFF.

This clone has more than one count but fewer than ten. The CDR3 nucleotides read TGTGCCAGTAAGGGCGGGGTCTCCTACAATGAGCAGTTCTTC. Translating gives CASKGGVSYNEQFF. The chain joins TRBV19 to TRBJ2-1; tentative D call: TRBD2 (6 bases). The CDR3 is 14 amino acids. Germline CDR1 reads LNHDA; CDR2 reads SQIVND (reference sequence). V lost 7 bases, J lost 0 bases, and 10 bases lay in between.

V is TRBV11-2 and J is TRBJ1-1; D might be TRBD1 (5 bases). Trimming removed 5 bases at V and 6 bases at J, with 10 bases between. CDR3 size: 12 residues. Germline CDR1 is SGHAT and CDR2 is FQNNGV. CDR3: CASSAQGSEAFF. The CDR3 DNA sequence: TGTGCCAGCAGCGCGCAGGGTTCTGAAGCTTTCTTT. Full variable domain (outside the CDR3, taken from reference TRBV11-2 and TRBJ1-1): EAGVAQSPRYKIIEKRQSVAFWCNPISGHATLYWYQQILGQGPKLLIQFQNNGVVDDSQLPKDRFSAERLKGVDSTLKIQPAKLEDSAVYLCASSAQGSEAFFGQGTRLTVV.

The rearrangement links TRBV29-1 to TRBJ1-1, with D possibly TRBD1 on 6 matching bases. The CDR3 totals 12 residues. CDR1 is SQVTM, CDR2 ANQGSEA, per germline. The V and J ends lost 5 bases and 1 base respectively, with 8 bases between them. CDR3 nucleotides: TGCAGCGTTAGGACAGAGAACACTGAAGCTTTCTTT. Its translation: CSVRTENTEAFF.

In its sample, this clone was seen once. The rearrangement links TRBV7-8 to TRBJ2-7; 12 bases match TRBD2. This CDR3 has 16 residues. Germline-derived CDR1 and CDR2 are SGHVS and FQNEAQ. Trimming took 1 base from V and 6 from J; bases not matched to a gene: 7. In DNA form, the CDR3 reads TGTGCCAGCAGCTTAGGGACTAGCGGGAACTCCCTCGAGCAGTACTTC. As protein: CASSLGTSGNSLEQYF.

This rearrangement joins TRBV28 to TRBJ1-6; 7 bases are shared with TRBD1. CDR1 and CDR2 (germline): MDHEN, SYDVKM. V was clipped by 6 bases and J by 14 bases; unmatched bases: 7. This CDR3 spans 12 amino acids. In DNA form, the CDR3 reads TGTGCCAGCAGCCTGACAGGGAAGGCCCTCCACTTT. Its protein is CASSLTGKALHF.

This clone has just one count. CDR3 amino acids: CASSVAGGQETQYF. The CDR3 region has the DNA TGTGCCAGCAGCGTAGCGGGAGGGCAAGAGACCCAGTACTTC. This sequence joins TRBV9 and TRBJ2-5; TRBD2 aligns across 8 bases. Germline trimming cut 0 bases from V and 2 bases from J; bases unmatched to any gene: 0. Germline V gene sequence: CDR1 SGDLS, CDR2 YYNGEE. The CDR3 is made up of 14 amino acids.

CDR3 sequence reads: CASSLLQSTDTQYF. CDR3 in DNA: TGCGCCAGCAGCTTGTTACAGAGCACAGATACGCAGTATTTT. This rearrangement joins TRBV5-1 to TRBJ2-3; D is ambiguous. The CDR3 totals 14 residues. The V and J ends lost 1 base and 0 bases respectively, with 6 bases between them. Germline lookup yields CDR1 SGHRS and CDR2 YFSETQ.

The chain couples TRBV7-3 to TRBJ1-6; 11 nucleotides align to TRBD1. The ends lost 5 bases at V and 9 bases at J; junction bases unmatched: 3. CDR1 and CDR2 from the germline V gene are SGHTA and FQGTGA. The CDR3 is 14 residues long. CDR3 in DNA: TGTGCCAGCAGCCTGGGACAGGGGGGTTCACCCCTCCACTTT. It yields the protein CASSLGQGGSPLHF.

V gene TRBV6-6 combines with J gene TRBJ1-5, with a weak D call TRBD1 (5 bases). The CDR3 extends over 14 amino acids. V lost 8 bases, J lost 0 bases, and 11 bases lay in between. Germline CDR1 and CDR2: MNHNY and SVGAGI (reference sequence). The CDR3 loop is CASRQGVSNQPQHF. In DNA, the CDR3 is TGTGCCAGCCGTCAGGGTGTTAGCAATCAGCCCCAGCATTTT.

The rearrangement joins TRBV29-1 to TRBJ2-7; 9 positions agree with TRBD2. The germline CDR1 and CDR2 sequences are SQVTM and ANQGSEA. The CDR3 is 12 residues long. Trimming at V came to 0 bases and at J to 7 bases, leaving 1 base not matched to a gene. The CDR3 here is CSVEEREGEQYF. The CDR3 DNA reads TGCAGCGTTGAAGAGCGGGAGGGTGAGCAGTACTTC.

A note on this clone: Other nucleotide sequences from this sample produce the same CDR3. This sequence joins TRBV19 and TRBJ2-7; TRBD1 aligns across 10 bases. J lost 4 bases, V lost 7 bases, and 4 bases had no gene match. This CDR3 contains 13 residues. Germline CDR1 and CDR2: LNHDA and SQIVND (reference sequence). The CDR3 loop is CASKDRGPYEQYF. CDR3 bases: TGTGCCAGTAAAGACAGGGGGCCGTACGAGCAGTACTTC.

The chain links TRBV19 to TRBJ2-7; 8 bases align to TRBD1. The V and J ends lost 4 bases and 3 bases, in that order; junction bases with no gene match: 8. CDR1 LNHDA and CDR2 SQIVND come from the germline V gene (reference sequence). The CDR3 runs to 15 residues. CDR3 loop: CASSRQDRGSYEQYF. CDR3 DNA: TGTGCCAGTAGTAGACAAGACAGGGGAAGCTACGAGCAGTACTTC.

This clone was found once. V usage is TRBV6-5 and J usage is TRBJ2-1; D gene uncertain. Germline V CDR1 and CDR2: MNHEY, SVGAGI. The V end lost 7 bases, the J end lost 3 bases, and 10 bases lay between the germline ends. CDR3 size: 13 residues. The CDR3 DNA is TGTGCCAGCACGCCTAGTCTCTACAATGAGCAGTTCTTC. This encodes CASTPSLYNEQFF.

This clone was seen only a few times. The CDR3 loop reads CASSLKQFLMNTEAFF. The CDR3 DNA is TGTGCCAGCAGCTTGAAACAGTTTCTCATGAACACTGAAGCTTTCTTT. This chain links TRBV5-6 with TRBJ1-1; unclear D gene. CDR1 is SGHDT and CDR2 is YYEEEE in the germline V gene. The CDR3 runs 16 residues. V was shortened by 1 base and J by 0 bases, with 13 bases between the two germline ends.

In DNA form, the CDR3 reads TGTGCCAGCAGGTGGGCGACACTAGAGACCCAGTACTTC. Its translation: CASRWATLETQYF. This chain links TRBV6-1 with TRBJ2-5; unclear D gene. V lost 6 bases and J 4 bases, leaving 12 bases between the germline ends. Germline CDR1 MNHNS, CDR2 SASEGT. The CDR3 has 13 amino acids.

This clone was observed a handful of times. The chain is built from TRBV30 and TRBJ2-1; TRBD1 matches 7 bases. CDR3 length: 14 residues. V lost 4 bases to trimming and J lost 2 bases; unmatched junction nucleotides: 5. Germline V CDR1 and CDR2: GTSNPN, SVGIG (reference sequence). The CDR3 DNA reads TGTGCCTGGAACCCGACAGGGACCTACAATGAGCAGTTCTTC. Protein product: CAWNPTGTYNEQFF.

The chain couples TRBV6-4 to TRBJ2-3; D possibly corresponds to TRBD2 (6 bases). In germline, CDR1 is MRHNA, CDR2 SNTAGT. V was clipped by 5 bases and J by 6 bases, with 15 bases between them. CDR3 length: 14 amino acids. This CDR3 reads CASSLGGTPDTQYF. CDR3 bases: TGTGCCAGCAGTCTTGGCGGGACGCCGGATACGCAGTATTTT.

The genes are TRBV28 and TRBJ2-7; D may be TRBD1 (5 bases). V lost 2 bases and J lost 4, with 12 bases in between. The germline gives CDR1 MDHEN, CDR2 SYDVKM. The CDR3 is 14 residues long. CDR3 DNA sequence: TGTGCCAGCAGTTTACTACAGGCGCGGTACGAGCAGTACTTC. It translates to CASSLLQARYEQYF. Filled out from reference TRBV28 and TRBJ2-7, the complete variable domain reads DVKVTQSSRYLVKRTGEKVFLECVQDMDHENMFWYRQDPGLGLRLIYFSYDVKMKEKGDIPEGYSVSREKKERFSLILESASTNQTSMYLCASSLLQARYEQYFGPGTRLTVT.

As regards this clone: This sample also contains other DNA sequences that code for the same CDR3. The chain employs TRBV5-1 and TRBJ1-2, with 8 bases lining up with TRBD1. Trimming at V came to 1 base and at J to 4 bases, leaving 3 bases not matched to a gene. The CDR3 length is 14 residues. CDR1 is SGHRS and CDR2 is YFSETQ in the germline V gene. In DNA form, the CDR3 reads TGCGCCAGCAGCTTGTCACAGGGGGGCTATGGCTACACCTTC. It is translated as CASSLSQGGYGYTF. Variable domain in full (rest from reference TRBV5-1 and TRBJ1-2): KAGVTQTPRYLIKTRGQQVTLSCSPISGHRSVSWYQQTPGQGLQFLFEYFSETQRNKGNFPGRFSGRQFSNSRSEMNVSTLELGDSALYLCASSLSQGGYGYTFGSGTRLTVV.

A word on this clone: This sample includes further DNA sequences coding for the same CDR3. V usage is TRBV18 and J usage is TRBJ2-1, with 7 bases that match TRBD1. CDR1 KGHSH and CDR2 LQKENI come from the germline V gene. The V segment lost 5 bases and the J segment 8 bases; nucleotides outside the gene matches: 3. The CDR3 runs 12 residues. CDR3 nucleotides: TGTGCCAGCTCAAACAGGGGTCATGAGCAGTTCTTC. Translation gives CASSNRGHEQFF. The whole variable domain, filled in from reference TRBV18 and TRBJ2-1, reads NAGVMQNPRHLVRRRGQEARLRCSPMKGHSHVYWYRQLPEEGLKFMVYLQKENIIDESGMPKERFSAEFPKEGPSILRIQQVVRGDSAAYFCASSNRGHEQFFGPGTRLTVL.

In this sample, this clone turned up a few times. The germline gene is not matched at one end of the junction; a read error may be the cause. The chain links TRBV7-9 to TRBJ2-1; TRBD1 is a possible D gene (6 bases). The germline CDR1 and CDR2 sequences are SEHNR and FQNEAQ (reference sequence). The length of the CDR3 is 17 residues. CDR3 sequence: CSSSLPMDRPTRGEQFF. The CDR3 DNA reads as TGTTCCAGCAGCTTACCCATGGATAGACCGACCAGGGGTGAGCAGTTCTTC.

Of note for this clone: A read error may produce the germline difference seen at one junction end. The rearrangement joins TRBV27 to TRBJ2-1; 12 bases fit TRBD2. This CDR3 is 15 amino acids long. Germline values: CDR1 MNHEY, CDR2 SMNVEV (reference sequence). CDR3 amino acids: CASSLTSGRGNEQFF. CDR3 DNA sequence: TGTGCCAGCAGTTTGACTAGCGGGAGAGGCAATGAGCAATTCTTC.